The 24 T cell receptor beta chains presented below share a single source sample, sequenced in a study of T-cell reconstitution after alpha-beta-depleted transplantation in children. As it was prepared, the TCRbeta library received unique molecular identifiers. MiXCR was run by TCRdb on the PCR reads, yielding one entry per CDR3 protein. The top ten clones hold roughly 3.3% of a sample with approximately 510,000 distinct CDR3 sequences, around 19% of them seen once. This specimen was PBMCs from the stem cell graft donor, taken from the stem cell graft. The receptors originated from a human donor who donated a stem cell graft to a child with acute lymphoblastic leukemia.

This clonotype came up many times. The rearrangement uses TRBV21-1 and TRBJ1-6; the DNA was not used to check the table's D call, TRBD1. TRBV21-1 is classified as a pseudogene. CDR3 length equals 16 residues. CDR3 loop: CASTLSGRNYNSPLHF. CDR3 in DNA: TGTGCCAGCACGCTTTCCGGGCGGAACTATAATTCACCCCTCCACTTT.

This clonotype was seen a few times. CDR3 bases: TGTGCCAGCAGTTTATCTAAGGTAGGGAGGTCTGGGGCCAACGTCCTGACTTTC. Protein: CASSLSKVGRSGANVLTF. The chain has TRBV27 and TRBJ2-6, with TRBD2 as a possible D gene (6 bases). The CDR3 sequence is 18 residues long. Germline CDR1 is MNHEY and CDR2 is SMNVEV (reference sequence). V was shortened by 0 bases and J by 1 base, with 13 bases between the two germline ends.

This clonotype was counted a few times. CDR3 bases: TGTGCCAGCAGCTTTCGTCGAGGGCAGGGCAATCAGCCCCAGCATTTT. It is translated as CASSFRRGQGNQPQHF. The chain combines TRBV5-5 with TRBJ1-5; D uncertain. This CDR3 has 16 amino acids. CDR1 and CDR2 from the germline V gene are SGHKS and YYEKEE (reference sequence). Trimming shortened V by 2 bases and J by 2 bases, and 14 bases separated the two germline ends.

The CDR3 coding sequence is TGTGCCAGCGGTTCTTCCGGGGGCAATGAGCAGTACTTC. Amino acid sequence: CASGSSGGNEQYF. The chain uses TRBV12-3 or TRBV12-4 and TRBJ2-7; D is possibly TRBD1 or TRBD2 (6 bases each). V was pared by 8 bases and J by 7 bases, with 18 bases between. The CDR3 covers 13 residues.

In DNA form, the CDR3 reads TGTGCCAGCAGTCGGGATGGGGAGCTGTTTTTT. Translated, it gives CASSRDGELFF. V gene TRBV27 combines with J gene TRBJ2-2; possibly TRBD2 for D (5 bases). CDR3 size: 11 residues. Germline V gene data show CDR1 as MNHEY and CDR2 as SMNVEV (reference sequence). V dropped 5 bases and J dropped 8 bases, with 6 bases sitting between them.

The chain employs TRBV5-1 and TRBJ2-1, with TRBD1 identical over 10 bases. The J segment lost 8 bases and the V segment lost 5 bases, leaving 1 base of the junction unmatched. CDR3 length equals 12 residues. Germline CDR1 and CDR2: SGHRS and YFSETQ. DNA for the CDR3: TGCGCCAGCAGGACAGGGGGCCATGAGCAGTTCTTC. Its translation is CASRTGGHEQFF.

This clonotype was seen a handful of times. The chain combines TRBV29-1 with TRBJ1-4; 8 bases fit TRBD1. The germline CDR1 and CDR2 sequences are SQVTM and ANQGSEA. Losses at the gene ends were 3 bases for V and 10 bases for J; bases not matched to a gene: 4. This CDR3 is built from 12 residues. In DNA, the CDR3 is TGCAGCGTTGACGGACAGGGAGGAAAACTGTTTTTT. Protein sequence: CSVDGQGGKLFF.

J is TRBJ2-7 and V is TRBV18; TRBD2 agrees at 7 bases. This CDR3 contains 14 residues. Unmatched junction bases numbered 3, after V lost 2 bases and J lost 2 bases. Germline V gives CDR1 KGHSH, CDR2 LQKENI. This chain's CDR3 is CASSPSGGPYEQYF. CDR3 nucleotides: TGTGCCAGCTCACCATCGGGGGGACCCTACGAGCAGTACTTC.

The rearrangement links TRBV5-6 to TRBJ2-5; no reliable D call. Trimming removed 2 bases at V and 5 bases at J, with 10 bases between. Germline CDR1 SGHDT, CDR2 YYEEEE. The CDR3 has 13 residues. The CDR3 DNA follows: TGTGCCAGCAGCTTTATCTCCTGGGAGACCCAGTACTTC. Translating it yields CASSFISWETQYF.

This rearrangement joins TRBV20-1 to TRBJ1-1, with TRBD1 matching 8 bases. This CDR3 has 15 residues. Germline V lookup: CDR1 DFQATT, CDR2 SNEGSKA (reference sequence). V shed 2 bases and J 5 bases; nucleotides not matched to a gene: 10. The CDR3 protein is CSARPPDRAGTEAFF. The CDR3 nucleotides read TGCAGTGCTAGACCCCCGGACAGGGCTGGTACTGAAGCTTTCTTT.

The chain is built from TRBV6-1 and TRBJ2-7, with 10 bases fitting TRBD2. The CDR3 contains 14 residues. V was clipped by 5 bases and J by 4 bases; unmatched bases: 5. Per the germline V gene, CDR1 is MNHNS and CDR2 is SASEGT. CDR3 nucleotides: TGTGCCAGCAGTCAATTAGCGGGGGGATACGAGCAGTACTTC. Translating it yields CASSQLAGGYEQYF.

In its sample, this clonotype was seen a few times. The chain employs TRBV2 and TRBJ1-5, with 10 bases lining up with TRBD1. The CDR3 length is 18 residues. Germline values: CDR1 SNHLY, CDR2 FYNNEI. After removal of 5 bases from V and 2 bases from J, the junction contained 12 bases not matched to a gene. CDR3 coding DNA: TGTGCCAGCAGTACCCCCGGGACAGGGGCGGGGGGCAATCAGCCCCAGCATTTT. Its protein product is CASSTPGTGAGGNQPQHF.

The chain combines TRBV19 with TRBJ2-5; TRBD2 is a possible D gene (5 bases). The germline gives CDR1 LNHDA, CDR2 SQIVND (reference sequence). The CDR3 contains 15 residues. The germline V and J ends were trimmed by 4 bases and 2 bases, with 14 bases remaining between them. The CDR3 DNA is TGTGCCAGTAGTACCGGGAAGCGGATACAAGAGACCCAGTACTTC. It yields the protein CASSTGKRIQETQYF.

V gene TRBV4-2 combines with J gene TRBJ2-4, with TRBD1 matching 9 bases. This CDR3 has 15 amino acids. The ends lost 3 bases at V and 10 bases at J; junction bases unmatched: 10. CDR1 and CDR2 (germline): LGHNA, YNFKEQ. In DNA, the CDR3 is TGTGCCAGCAGCCAGCAATCCGGGACAGGGATGATTCAGTACTTC. It translates to CASSQQSGTGMIQYF.

The genes are TRBV6-1 and TRBJ1-1; D perhaps matches TRBD1 (5 bases). The CDR3 runs 12 residues. V was trimmed by 10 bases and J by 9 bases, leaving 18 bases between them. The germline CDR1 and CDR2 sequences are MNHNS and SASEGT. The CDR3 reads CATRGDAGKAFF. CDR3 sequence (DNA): TGTGCCACCAGAGGGGACGCGGGGAAAGCTTTCTTT.

This clonotype was seen more than once but under ten times. The chain is built from TRBV29-1 and TRBJ1-1; 7 nucleotides align to TRBD1. The trim removed 7 bases at V and 5 bases at J, leaving 13 bases unmatched. Germline loops: CDR1 SQVTM, CDR2 ANQGSEA. The CDR3 is 14 amino acids. CDR3 bases: TGCAGCGCCCTACAGGGGTTTGGGAATACTGAAGCTTTCTTT. This codes for CSALQGFGNTEAFF. Full variable domain (outside the CDR3, taken from reference TRBV29-1 and TRBJ1-1): SAVISQKPSRDICQRGTSLTIQCQVDSQVTMMFWYRQQPGQSLTLIATANQGSEATYESGFVIDKFPISRPNLTFSTLTVSNMSPEDSSIYLCSALQGFGNTEAFFGQGTRLTVV.

This clonotype came up a few times. The rearrangement joins TRBV20-1 to TRBJ1-4; TRBD1 aligns across 10 bases. Germline V lookup: CDR1 DFQATT, CDR2 SNEGSKA (reference sequence). Trimming removed 4 bases from V and 7 bases from J; junction bases left unmatched: 6. CDR3 length equals 14 residues. The CDR3 loop reads CSATGQGGSEKLFF. In nucleotides, the CDR3 is TGCAGTGCTACAGGACAGGGGGGGAGTGAAAAACTGTTTTTT.

This clonotype showed up just a few times. The chain couples TRBV11-2 to TRBJ2-1, with TRBD2 matching over 7 bases. Germline V lookup: CDR1 SGHAT, CDR2 FQNNGV. There are 15 residues in the CDR3. V lost 5 bases, J lost 6 bases, and 10 bases stayed unmatched. CDR3 sequence reads: CASSPRLAGLNEQFF. The CDR3 nucleotides are TGTGCCAGCAGCCCTCGACTAGCCGGTCTCAATGAGCAGTTCTTC.

This chain joins TRBV5-1 and TRBJ1-5; D unresolved. Trimming shortened V by 5 bases and J by 7 bases, and 19 bases separated the two germline ends. This CDR3 is 15 amino acids long. Per the germline V gene, CDR1 is SGHRS and CDR2 is YFSETQ. CDR3 bases: TGCGCCAGCAGGTTATCCCCGGGCAATGCGCAGCCCCAGCATTTT. Translation: CASRLSPGNAQPQHF.

V gene TRBV11-2 combines with J gene TRBJ2-3; D not certain. The CDR3 length is 13 residues. Germline V gene lookup returns CDR1 SGHAT and CDR2 FQNNGV. Trimming shortened V by 6 bases and J by 6 bases, and 13 bases separated the two germline ends. The CDR3 coding sequence is TGTGCCAGCAGTCGACTGGTAACTGATACGCAGTATTTT. This translates into CASSRLVTDTQYF.

J is TRBJ2-5 and V is TRBV5-1, with 7 bases lining up with TRBD1. With V trimmed by 4 bases and J by 5 bases, 11 bases remained unmatched. The CDR3 covers 15 residues. The germline V gene has CDR1 SGHRS and CDR2 YFSETQ. Here the CDR3 reads CASSQGTATGETQYF. CDR3 coding DNA: TGCGCCAGCAGCCAGGGGACAGCCACGGGGGAGACCCAGTACTTC.

This clonotype was counted between two and nine times. The chain combines TRBV12-3 or TRBV12-4 with TRBJ1-2, with no clear D. CDR3 size: 13 residues. V lost 1 base to trimming and J lost 4 bases, with 7 bases between them. As DNA, the CDR3 is TGTGCCAGCAGTTTAGTGATACCCTATGGCTACACCTTC. As protein: CASSLVIPYGYTF.

The chain joins TRBV27 to TRBJ2-7, with D possibly being TRBD1 (6 bases). The germline V gene has CDR1 MNHEY and CDR2 SMNVEV (reference sequence). V was shortened by 6 bases and J by 6 bases, with 15 bases between the two germline ends. The CDR3 is 13 residues long. The chain's CDR3 is CASSPGTPSEQYF. CDR3 sequence (DNA): TGTGCCAGCAGCCCCGGGACACCAAGCGAGCAGTACTTC.

In its sample, this clonotype was seen many times. The CDR3 nucleotides read TGTGCCAGCAGTGCCCGACTAGCGGGGCAAGAGACCCAGTACTTC. Its translation: CASSARLAGQETQYF. The chain links TRBV27 to TRBJ2-5; 11 nucleotides align to TRBD2. CDR1 is MNHEY, CDR2 SMNVEV, per germline (reference sequence). The J segment lost 2 bases and the V segment lost 5 bases, leaving 4 bases of the junction unmatched. The CDR3 totals 15 residues.